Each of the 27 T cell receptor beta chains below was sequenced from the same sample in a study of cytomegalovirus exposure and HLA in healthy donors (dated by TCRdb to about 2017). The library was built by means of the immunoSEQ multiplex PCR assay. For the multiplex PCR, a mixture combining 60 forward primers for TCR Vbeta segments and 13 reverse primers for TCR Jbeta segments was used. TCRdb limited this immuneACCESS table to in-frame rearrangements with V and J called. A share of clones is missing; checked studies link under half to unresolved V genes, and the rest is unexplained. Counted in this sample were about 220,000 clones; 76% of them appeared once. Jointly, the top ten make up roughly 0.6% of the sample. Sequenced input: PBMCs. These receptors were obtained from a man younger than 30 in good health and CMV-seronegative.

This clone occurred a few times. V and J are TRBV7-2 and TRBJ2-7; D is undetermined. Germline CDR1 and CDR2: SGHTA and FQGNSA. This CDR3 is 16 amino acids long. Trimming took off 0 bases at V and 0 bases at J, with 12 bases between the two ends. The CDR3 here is CASSLAGAPSSYEQYF. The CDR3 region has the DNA TGTGCCAGCAGCTTAGCCGGAGCGCCGAGCTCCTACGAGCAGTACTTC.

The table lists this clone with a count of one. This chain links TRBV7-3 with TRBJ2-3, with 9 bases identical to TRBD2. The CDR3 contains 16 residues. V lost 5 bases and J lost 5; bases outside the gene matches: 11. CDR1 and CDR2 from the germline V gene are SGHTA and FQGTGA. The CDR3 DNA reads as TGTGCCAGCAGCCCACGGGGCGGGAGGGCCGTAGATACGCAGTATTTT. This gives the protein CASSPRGGRAVDTQYF.

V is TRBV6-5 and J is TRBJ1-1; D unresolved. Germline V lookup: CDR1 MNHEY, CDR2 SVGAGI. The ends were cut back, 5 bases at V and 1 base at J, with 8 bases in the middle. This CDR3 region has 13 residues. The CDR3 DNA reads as TGTGCCAGCAGTGTAAACAAGAACACTGAAGCTTTCTTT. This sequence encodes CASSVNKNTEAFF.

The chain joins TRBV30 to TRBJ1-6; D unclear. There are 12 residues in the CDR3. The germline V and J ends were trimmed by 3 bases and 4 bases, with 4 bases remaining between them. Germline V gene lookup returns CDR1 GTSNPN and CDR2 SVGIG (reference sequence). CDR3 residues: CAWSVYNSPLHF. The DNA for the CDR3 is TGTGCCTGGAGCGTGTATAATTCACCCCTCCACTTT.

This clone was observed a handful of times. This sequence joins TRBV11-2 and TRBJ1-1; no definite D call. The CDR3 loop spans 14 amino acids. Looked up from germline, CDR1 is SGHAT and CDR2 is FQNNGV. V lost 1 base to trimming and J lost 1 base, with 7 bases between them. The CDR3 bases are TGTGCCAGCAGCTTAGGACGACAGAACACTGAAGCTTTCTTT. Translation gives CASSLGRQNTEAFF.

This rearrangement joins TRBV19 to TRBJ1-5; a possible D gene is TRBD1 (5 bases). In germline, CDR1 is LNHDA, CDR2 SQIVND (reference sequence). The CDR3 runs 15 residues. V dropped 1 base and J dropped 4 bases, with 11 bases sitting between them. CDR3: CASSIGPGNNQPQHF. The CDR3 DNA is TGTGCCAGTAGTATAGGTCCAGGGAATAATCAGCCCCAGCATTTT.

CDR3 DNA sequence: TGTGCCAGCAGTTGGAGACAGCGGGTCACCGGGGAGCTGTTTTTT. Its protein is CASSWRQRVTGELFF. The chain uses TRBV28 and TRBJ2-2; a possible D gene is TRBD2 (6 bases). The CDR3 sequence is 15 residues long. V was cut by 4 bases and J by 4 bases, with 13 bases left in between. CDR1 MDHEN and CDR2 SYDVKM come from the germline V gene.

CDR3 sequence reads: CASSIGTALGEQFF. CDR3 in DNA: TGTGCCAGCAGCATTGGGACTGCCTTGGGGGAGCAGTTCTTC. J is TRBJ2-1 and V is TRBV7-9, with D maybe TRBD2 (6 bases). Germline-derived CDR1 and CDR2 are SEHNR and FQNEAQ (reference sequence). V lost 5 bases and J lost 10, with 18 bases in between. The CDR3 extends over 14 amino acids.

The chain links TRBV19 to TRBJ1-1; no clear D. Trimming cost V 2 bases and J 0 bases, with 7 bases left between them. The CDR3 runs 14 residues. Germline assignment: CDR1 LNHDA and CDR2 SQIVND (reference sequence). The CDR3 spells CASSINTMNTEAFF. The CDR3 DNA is TGTGCCAGTAGTATAAACACCATGAACACTGAAGCTTTCTTT.

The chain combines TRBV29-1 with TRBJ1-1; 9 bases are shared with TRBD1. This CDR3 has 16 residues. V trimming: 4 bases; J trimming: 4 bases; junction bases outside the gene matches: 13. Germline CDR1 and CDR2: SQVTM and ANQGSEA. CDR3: CSVGYLRDREGTEAFF. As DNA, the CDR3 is TGCAGCGTTGGTTACCTTAGGGACAGGGAAGGCACTGAAGCTTTCTTT.

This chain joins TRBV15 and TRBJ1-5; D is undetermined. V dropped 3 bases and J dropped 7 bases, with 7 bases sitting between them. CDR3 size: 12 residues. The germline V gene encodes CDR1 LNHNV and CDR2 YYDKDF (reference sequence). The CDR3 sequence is CATSSPQQPQHF. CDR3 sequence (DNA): TGTGCCACCAGCAGCCCTCAGCAGCCCCAGCATTTT.

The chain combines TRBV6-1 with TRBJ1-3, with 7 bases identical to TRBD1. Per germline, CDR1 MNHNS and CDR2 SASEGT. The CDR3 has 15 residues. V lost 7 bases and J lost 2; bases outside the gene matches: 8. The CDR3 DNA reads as TGTGCCAGCATGGCCAGGGGGTTTGCTGGAAACACCATATATTTT. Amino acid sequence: CASMARGFAGNTIYF.

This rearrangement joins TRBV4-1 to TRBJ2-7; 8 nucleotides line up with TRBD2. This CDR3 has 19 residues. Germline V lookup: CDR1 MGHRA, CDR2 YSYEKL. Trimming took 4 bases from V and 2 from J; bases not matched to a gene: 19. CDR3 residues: CASSPQASGHGTFPYEQYF. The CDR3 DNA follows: TGCGCCAGCAGCCCCCAGGCTAGCGGGCACGGGACATTCCCCTACGAGCAGTACTTC.

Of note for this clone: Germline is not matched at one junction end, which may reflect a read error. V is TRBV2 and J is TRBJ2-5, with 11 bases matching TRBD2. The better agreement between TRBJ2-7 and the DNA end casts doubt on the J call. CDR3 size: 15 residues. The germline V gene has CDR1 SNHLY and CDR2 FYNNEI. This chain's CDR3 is CASREGSTSGTEQYF. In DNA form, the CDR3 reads TGTGCCAGCAGGGAAGGGTCGACTAGCGGGACCGAGCAGTACTTC.

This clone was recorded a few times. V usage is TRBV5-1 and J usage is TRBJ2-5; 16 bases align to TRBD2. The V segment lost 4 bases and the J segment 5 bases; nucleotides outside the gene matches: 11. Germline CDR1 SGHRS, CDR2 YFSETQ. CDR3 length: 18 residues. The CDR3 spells CASSLGLAGGPQMETQYF. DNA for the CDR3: TGCGCCAGCAGCCTGGGACTAGCGGGAGGGCCTCAAATGGAGACCCAGTACTTC. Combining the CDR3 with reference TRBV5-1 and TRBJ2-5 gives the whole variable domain KAGVTQTPRYLIKTRGQQVTLSCSPISGHRSVSWYQQTPGQGLQFLFEYFSETQRNKGNFPGRFSGRQFSNSRSEMNVSTLELGDSALYLCASSLGLAGGPQMETQYFGPGTRLLVL.

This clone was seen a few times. CDR3 sequence (DNA): TGTGCCAGTAGGCCCAGGAGGACCAATGAGCAGTTCTTC. This sequence encodes CASRPRRTNEQFF. The rearrangement joins TRBV19 to TRBJ2-1; maybe TRBD2 (5 bases). Trimming removed 6 bases at V and 6 bases at J, with 12 bases between. This CDR3 comprises 13 residues. Looked up from germline, CDR1 is LNHDA and CDR2 is SQIVND (reference sequence).

CDR3 DNA: TGTGCCAGCAGCGAGAGGACGGGACAGGGAGGGTTGGATACGCAGTATTTT. Encoded protein: CASSERTGQGGLDTQYF. The rearrangement links TRBV9 to TRBJ2-3; 9 bases are shared with TRBD1. With V trimmed by 3 bases and J by 6 bases, 14 bases remained unmatched. The CDR3 has 17 amino acids. Germline loops: CDR1 SGDLS, CDR2 YYNGEE. The full variable domain, completed using reference TRBV9 and TRBJ2-3, is DSGVTQTPKHLITATGQRVTLRCSPRSGDLSVYWYQQSLDQGLQFLIQYYNGEERAKGNILERFSAQQFPDLHSELNLSSLELGDSALYFCASSERTGQGGLDTQYFGPGTRLTVL.

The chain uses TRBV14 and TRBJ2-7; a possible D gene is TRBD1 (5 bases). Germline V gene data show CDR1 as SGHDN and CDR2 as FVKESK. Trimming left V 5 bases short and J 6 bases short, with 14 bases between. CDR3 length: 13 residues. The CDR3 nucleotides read TGTGCCAGCAGCGCCAGACAGAGAGGCGAGCAGTACTTC. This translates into CASSARQRGEQYF.

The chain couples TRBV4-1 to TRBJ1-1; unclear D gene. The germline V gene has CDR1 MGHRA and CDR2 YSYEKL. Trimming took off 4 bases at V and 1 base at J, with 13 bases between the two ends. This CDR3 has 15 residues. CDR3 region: CASSLHGRSNTEAFF. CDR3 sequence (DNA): TGCGCCAGCAGCCTACACGGCAGGTCGAACACTGAAGCTTTCTTT.

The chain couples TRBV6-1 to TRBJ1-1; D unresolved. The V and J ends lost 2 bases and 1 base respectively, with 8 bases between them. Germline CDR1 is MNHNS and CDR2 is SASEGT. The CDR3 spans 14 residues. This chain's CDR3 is CASSELGGNTEAFF. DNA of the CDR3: TGTGCCAGCAGTGAATTAGGAGGGAACACTGAAGCTTTCTTT.

CDR3 nucleotide sequence: TGTGCCAGTAAGTTTCAGGGAACTAATGGCTACACCTTC. It specifies CASKFQGTNGYTF. This chain uses TRBV19 with TRBJ1-2; TRBD1 is a possible D gene (5 bases). The CDR3 covers 13 residues. Germline CDR1 LNHDA, CDR2 SQIVND (reference sequence). V was shortened by 7 bases and J by 6 bases, with 15 bases between the two germline ends.

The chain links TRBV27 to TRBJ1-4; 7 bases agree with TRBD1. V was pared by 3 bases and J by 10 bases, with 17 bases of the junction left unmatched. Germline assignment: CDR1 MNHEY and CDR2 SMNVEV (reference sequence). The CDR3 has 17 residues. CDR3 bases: TGTGCCAGCAGTTTCCTTACTCGACAGGGCCTAGGGGGAAAACTGTTTTTT. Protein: CASSFLTRQGLGGKLFF.

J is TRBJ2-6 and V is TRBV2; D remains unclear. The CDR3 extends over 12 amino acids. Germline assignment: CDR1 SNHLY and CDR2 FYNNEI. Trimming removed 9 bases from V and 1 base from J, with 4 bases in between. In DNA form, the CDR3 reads TGTGCCAGTGCGTCTGGGGCCAACGTCCTGACTTTC. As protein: CASASGANVLTF.

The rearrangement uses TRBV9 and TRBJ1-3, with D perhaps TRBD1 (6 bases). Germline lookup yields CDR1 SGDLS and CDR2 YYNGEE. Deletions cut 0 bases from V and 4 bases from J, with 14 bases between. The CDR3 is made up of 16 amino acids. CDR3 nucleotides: TGTGCCAGCAGCGTAGCTACGGCAGGGGCGGGAAACACCATATATTTT. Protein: CASSVATAGAGNTIYF.

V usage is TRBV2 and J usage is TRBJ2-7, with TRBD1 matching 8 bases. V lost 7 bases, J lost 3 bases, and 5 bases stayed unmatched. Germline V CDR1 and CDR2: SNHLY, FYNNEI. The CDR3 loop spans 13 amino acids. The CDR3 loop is CASTGQENYEQYF. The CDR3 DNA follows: TGTGCCAGCACGGGACAGGAGAACTACGAGCAGTACTTC.

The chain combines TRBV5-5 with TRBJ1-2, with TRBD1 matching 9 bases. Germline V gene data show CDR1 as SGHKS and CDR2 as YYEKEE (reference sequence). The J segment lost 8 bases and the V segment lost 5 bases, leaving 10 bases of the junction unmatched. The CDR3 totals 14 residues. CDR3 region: CASSTGWDREGYTF. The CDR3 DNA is TGTGCCAGCAGTACCGGGTGGGACAGGGAGGGCTACACCTTC.

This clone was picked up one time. CDR3 region: CASSLGQDITDTQYF. The CDR3 DNA reads TGCGCCAGCAGCTTGGGACAAGACATCACAGATACGCAGTATTTT. The chain carries TRBV5-1 and TRBJ2-3; unclear D gene. Germline loops: CDR1 SGHRS, CDR2 YFSETQ. V was pared by 0 bases and J by 2 bases, with 10 bases between. The CDR3 totals 15 residues.